This TCR beta chain stems from a study of blood T cell repertoires in COVID-19. The wider study: The United States, Italy and Spain supplied acute and convalescent COVID-19 samples.

This CDR3 has 11 amino acids. The germline V gene has CDR1 DFQATT and CDR2 SNEGSKA (reference sequence). Trimming removed 5 bases at V and 7 bases at J, with 9 bases between. Authors' methods: Amplification of reference gene primers was used by the study to estimate nucleated cell counts. Libraries were prepared by immunoSEQ multiplex PCR; TCRdb keeps only in-frame clonotypes and omits some of them. Clonal size and the V and J genes are those of that table, whereas D and trimming came from the DNA. The sample carries around 120,000 clones, approximately 90% recorded once. The sample comprised peripheral blood. V usage is TRBV20-1 and J usage is TRBJ1-3; D gene ambiguous. The receptor's source is a man in his forties or fifties with acute or convalescent COVID-19. This chain's CDR3 is CSAEVENTIYF. As DNA, the CDR3 is TGCAGTGCTGAGGTAGAGAACACCATATATTTT.